These 25 T cell receptor beta chains came from one sample sequenced in a study of blood T cell repertoires in COVID-19. Profiled with immunoSEQ multiplex PCR; TCRdb holds only in-frame clones, not every one. The data hold roughly 160,000 clones, with 70% to 90% observed a single time. Sequenced material: peripheral blood. Receptors were obtained from a woman older than 75 with COVID-19, enrolled during active disease.

This clone was counted a single time. The genes are TRBV7-9 and TRBJ1-2; D is possibly TRBD1 (6 bases). Germline V gives CDR1 SEHNR, CDR2 FQNEAQ (reference sequence). V was pared by 4 bases and J by 3 bases, with 15 bases between. This CDR3 region has 15 residues. Written as DNA, the CDR3 is TGTGCCAGCAGCTCCCTCCAAACAGGGCACTATGGCTACACCTTC. It translates to CASSSLQTGHYGYTF.

This chain connects TRBV13 to TRBJ2-5; 8 nucleotides match TRBD2. CDR1 PRHDT and CDR2 FYEKMQ come from the germline V gene (reference sequence). The CDR3 length is 15 residues. The ends lost 0 bases at V and 3 bases at J; junction bases unmatched: 3. DNA of the CDR3: TGTGCCAGCAGCTTAGGGGTACTAGCGGAAGAGACCCAGTACTTC. This encodes CASSLGVLAEETQYF. Full variable domain (missing parts from reference TRBV13 and TRBJ2-5): AAGVIQSPRHLIKEKRETATLKCYPIPRHDTVYWYQQGPGQDPQFLISFYEKMQSDKGSIPDRFSAQQFSDYHSELNMSSLELGDSALYFCASSLGVLAEETQYFGPGTRLLVL.

The rearrangement joins TRBV5-4 to TRBJ1-3; D is possibly TRBD1 (6 bases). CDR3 length: 14 residues. V shed 4 bases and J shed 7 bases, with 15 bases lying between them. Germline CDR1 SGHNT, CDR2 YYREEE (reference sequence). The CDR3 sequence is CASSPPGGLNTIYF. The CDR3 bases are TGTGCCAGCAGCCCGCCGGGGGGCTTGAACACCATATATTTT. The full variable domain, with the rest looked up from reference TRBV5-4 and TRBJ1-3, is ETGVTQSPTHLIKTRGQQVTLRCSSQSGHNTVSWYQQALGQGPQFIFQYYREEENGRGNFPPRFSGLQFPNYSSELNVNALELDDSALYLCASSPPGGLNTIYFGEGSWLTVV.

This clone was picked up one time. The chain employs TRBV28 and TRBJ1-2; 7 bases are shared with TRBD1. Germline loops: CDR1 MDHEN, CDR2 SYDVKM. V shed 7 bases, J shed 4 bases, and the junction held 9 bases outside the gene matches. The CDR3 contains 14 residues. DNA of the CDR3: TGTGCCAGCATCCAGACAGGGCCAACCTATGGCTACACCTTC. It yields the protein CASIQTGPTYGYTF.

The chain links TRBV2 to TRBJ2-2; 9 bases fit TRBD1. The V segment lost 6 bases and the J segment 7 bases; nucleotides outside the gene matches: 6. The CDR3 sequence is 14 residues long. The germline V gene encodes CDR1 SNHLY and CDR2 FYNNEI. DNA of the CDR3: TGTGCCAGCAGGGAACAGGGGGCGTTCGGGGAGCTGTTTTTT. This encodes CASREQGAFGELFF.

The rearrangement links TRBV6-2 or TRBV6-3 to TRBJ1-2, with D possibly being TRBD1 (5 bases). V gave up 4 bases and J gave up 5 bases, with 14 bases separating them. The CDR3 runs to 14 residues. Per the germline V gene, CDR1 is MNHEY and CDR2 is SVGEGT. The chain's CDR3 is CASSLGPGGYGYTF. In nucleotides, the CDR3 is TGTGCCAGCAGTTTGGGTCCGGGGGGATATGGCTACACCTTC.

This clone was seen just once. The chain recombines TRBV5-4 with TRBJ1-1, with unresolved D. Germline CDR1 is SGHNT and CDR2 is YYREEE (reference sequence). CDR3 length: 12 residues. V lost 7 bases and J 4 bases, leaving 11 bases between the germline ends. The CDR3 DNA reads as TGTGCCAGCTCCTCTTCCGGCACTGAAGCTTTCTTT. It yields the protein CASSSSGTEAFF.

J is TRBJ2-7 and V is TRBV2, with 8 bases lining up with TRBD1. CDR3 length: 14 amino acids. Germline V gives CDR1 SNHLY, CDR2 FYNNEI. V lost 7 bases and J lost 12; bases outside the gene matches: 17. In DNA, the CDR3 is TGTGCCAGCATGCAGGGGGCAGGGGTCCTCTTCGGGTACTTC. This sequence encodes CASMQGAGVLFGYF. Variable domain in full (rest from reference TRBV2 and TRBJ2-7): EPEVTQTPSHQVTQMGQEVILRCVPISNHLYFYWYRQILGQKVEFLVSFYNNEISEKSEIFDDQFSVERPDGSNFTLKIRSTKLEDSAMYFCASMQGAGVLFGYFGPGTRLTVT.

V and J are TRBV19 and TRBJ1-5, with 10 bases that match TRBD1. Trimming took 5 bases from V and 11 from J; bases not matched to a gene: 6. Germline-derived CDR1 and CDR2 are LNHDA and SQIVND (reference sequence). This CDR3 comprises 13 residues. CDR3 amino acids: CASSWDRGEAQHF. CDR3 nucleotide sequence: TGTGCCAGTAGTTGGGACAGGGGCGAAGCCCAGCATTTT.

V usage is TRBV29-1 and J usage is TRBJ1-1, with TRBD1 matching 9 bases. This CDR3 has 13 amino acids. The germline gives CDR1 SQVTM, CDR2 ANQGSEA. With 7 bases clipped from V and 7 bases from J, the junction kept 10 bases outside the gene matches. The CDR3 is CSAETGGISEAFF. DNA of the CDR3: TGCAGCGCCGAGACAGGGGGTATTAGTGAAGCTTTCTTT.

This sequence joins TRBV7-2 and TRBJ2-1, with D tentatively TRBD1 (5 bases). From germline, CDR1 is SGHTA and CDR2 FQGNSA. With 5 bases removed from V and 4 bases from J, the gap between germline ends came to 15 bases. The CDR3 covers 15 residues. Here the CDR3 DNA reads TGTGCCAGCAGCGAGGACAAACTACATTACAATGAGCAGTTCTTC. Protein: CASSEDKLHYNEQFF. The full variable domain, with the rest looked up from reference TRBV7-2 and TRBJ2-1, is GAGVSQSPSNKVTEKGKDVELRCDPISGHTALYWYRQSLGQGLEFLIYFQGNSAPDKSGLPSDRFSAERTGGSVSTLTIQRTQQEDSAVYLCASSEDKLHYNEQFFGPGTRLTVL.

This clone was seen a handful of times. The chain recombines TRBV28 with TRBJ1-2, with D unresolved. The CDR3 runs 13 residues. CDR1 and CDR2 from the germline V gene are MDHEN and SYDVKM. V was pared by 8 bases and J by 5 bases, with 15 bases between. CDR3 residues: CASFSRGIYGYTF. The DNA of the CDR3 is TGTGCCAGCTTCAGCCGGGGAATTTATGGCTACACCTTC.

CDR3 nucleotides: TGTGCCAGCAGTTTAGGGCTCACTGAAGCTTTCTTT. This sequence encodes CASSLGLTEAFF. V is TRBV12-3 or TRBV12-4 and J is TRBJ1-1; D unresolved. The V gene lost 1 base and the J gene lost 4 bases, with 4 bases spanning the gap. The CDR3 extends over 12 amino acids.

The chain carries TRBV19 and TRBJ1-6; 7 bases match TRBD1. Germline V gene data show CDR1 as LNHDA and CDR2 as SQIVND (reference sequence). The CDR3 contains 16 residues. Trimming removed 1 base from V and 10 bases from J; junction bases left unmatched: 10. CDR3 sequence: CASSIVQGTAGSPLHF. The CDR3 nucleotides are TGTGCCAGTAGTATAGTTCAGGGGACAGCCGGATCACCCCTCCACTTT.

V usage is TRBV5-4 and J usage is TRBJ2-2; 12 positions agree with TRBD2. J lost 4 bases, V lost 4 bases, and 8 bases had no gene match. Germline V gives CDR1 SGHNT, CDR2 YYREEE (reference sequence). The CDR3 is 17 amino acids. The CDR3 loop is CASSASGRAGGTGELFF. The CDR3 DNA follows: TGTGCCAGCAGCGCTAGCGGGAGGGCCGGGGGCACCGGGGAGCTGTTTTTT.

The V gene is TRBV11-3, the J gene TRBJ2-2, with 8 bases matching TRBD1. J was trimmed by 8 bases and V by 1 base; bases with no gene match: 6. The CDR3 is 15 residues long. CDR1 SGHNT and CDR2 YENEEA come from the germline V gene. The CDR3 DNA follows: TGTGCCAGCAGCTTAGGGCCGGACAGGGATGGGGAGCTGTTTTTT. Protein product: CASSLGPDRDGELFF.

The chain has TRBV28 and TRBJ2-7; tentatively, D is TRBD1 (5 bases). CDR3 length: 16 amino acids. The germline V gene encodes CDR1 MDHEN and CDR2 SYDVKM. V was cut by 5 bases and J by 1 base, with 18 bases left in between. For the CDR3, the DNA is TGTGCCAGCAGTAGTCGCCCTACTACAGGTTCCTACGAGCAGTACTTC. Its translation is CASSSRPTTGSYEQYF.

The gene calls are TRBV5-1 and TRBJ2-3; 8 bases align to TRBD1. Germline CDR1 is SGHRS and CDR2 is YFSETQ. V trimming: 4 bases; J trimming: 4 bases; junction bases outside the gene matches: 5. The CDR3 consists of 14 residues. The CDR3 sequence is CASSNSGGADTQYF. The CDR3 nucleotides read TGCGCCAGCAGCAATTCAGGGGGCGCAGATACGCAGTATTTT.

The chain has TRBV12-3 or TRBV12-4 and TRBJ1-1, with TRBD1 matching over 7 bases. With V trimmed by 6 bases and J by 14 bases, 15 bases remained unmatched. The CDR3 consists of 13 residues. The CDR3 spells CASRPGTATVSFF. The CDR3 region has the DNA TGTGCCAGCAGGCCCGGGACAGCGACTGTCTCATTCTTT.

The chain recombines TRBV5-1 with TRBJ2-2, with TRBD1 matching over 8 bases. Germline trimming cut 4 bases from V and 6 bases from J; bases unmatched to any gene: 5. Germline CDR1 reads SGHRS; CDR2 reads YFSETQ. The CDR3 sequence is 14 residues long. CDR3 in amino acids: CASSKGQEAGELFF. The CDR3 DNA reads as TGCGCCAGCAGCAAGGGACAGGAAGCCGGGGAGCTGTTTTTT.

The chain links TRBV6-5 to TRBJ1-5, with TRBD1 matching over 9 bases. CDR1 and CDR2 (germline): MNHEY, SVGAGI. V trimming: 6 bases; J trimming: 5 bases; junction bases outside the gene matches: 2. This CDR3 has 13 residues. The CDR3 loop reads CASSGQGHQPQHF. CDR3 nucleotides: TGTGCCAGCAGCGGACAGGGGCATCAGCCCCAGCATTTT.

For this clone: The sample contains more than one DNA sequence encoding this CDR3. The chain carries TRBV6-1 and TRBJ1-1, with D unclear. V dropped 3 bases and J dropped 2 bases, with 4 bases sitting between them. Germline CDR1 is MNHNS and CDR2 is SASEGT. The CDR3 has 12 amino acids. CDR3 protein: CASSELNTEAFF. In nucleotides, the CDR3 is TGTGCCAGCAGTGAGTTAAACACTGAAGCTTTCTTT.

This rearrangement joins TRBV6-6 to TRBJ1-1; 11 nucleotides agree with TRBD1. The length of the CDR3 is 17 residues. The junction had 13 bases not matched to a gene; V was cut back by 5 bases and J by 5 bases. Per the germline V gene, CDR1 is MNHNY and CDR2 is SVGAGI (reference sequence). DNA of the CDR3: TGTGCCAGCAGTCGTAGAGGGACAGGGGGTCTAGGGACTGAAGCTTTCTTT. Translating it yields CASSRRGTGGLGTEAFF.

The chain has TRBV5-1 and TRBJ2-3; D possibly corresponds to TRBD2 (5 bases). Trimming cost V 1 base and J 0 bases, with 9 bases left between them. The CDR3 runs 15 residues. CDR1 and CDR2 (germline): SGHRS, YFSETQ. The CDR3 nucleotides are TGCGCCAGCAGCTTGAGTTCTAGCAGCACAGATACGCAGTATTTT. It translates to CASSLSSSSTDTQYF.

The genes are TRBV7-5 and TRBJ2-5; the table's D call of TRBD1 was not tested on the DNA. TRBV7-5 is listed as a pseudogene. The CDR3 is 19 residues long. The DNA for the CDR3 is TGTGCCAGAAGCTTAGCGACGGCCCGGGCAGGGGAGAAGAAAGAGACCCAGTACTTC. It encodes CARSLATARAGEKKETQYF.